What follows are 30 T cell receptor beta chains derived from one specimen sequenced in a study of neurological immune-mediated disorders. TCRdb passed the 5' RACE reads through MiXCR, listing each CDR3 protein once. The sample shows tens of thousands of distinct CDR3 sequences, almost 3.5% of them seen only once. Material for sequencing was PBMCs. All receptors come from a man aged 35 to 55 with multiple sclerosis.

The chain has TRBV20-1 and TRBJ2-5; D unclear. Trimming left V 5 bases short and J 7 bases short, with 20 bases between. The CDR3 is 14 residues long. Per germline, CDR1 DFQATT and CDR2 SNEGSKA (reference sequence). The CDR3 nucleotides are TGCAGTGCTTTAGACCCGTCGAACCCGGGGACCCAGTACTTC. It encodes CSALDPSNPGTQYF.

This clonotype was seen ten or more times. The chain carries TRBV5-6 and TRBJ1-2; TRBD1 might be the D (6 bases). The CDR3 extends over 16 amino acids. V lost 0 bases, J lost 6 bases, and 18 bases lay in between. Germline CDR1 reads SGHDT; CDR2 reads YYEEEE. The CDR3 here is CASSLGVGLGGHGYTF. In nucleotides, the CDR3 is TGTGCCAGCAGCTTGGGAGTTGGTTTGGGGGGCCATGGCTACACCTTC.

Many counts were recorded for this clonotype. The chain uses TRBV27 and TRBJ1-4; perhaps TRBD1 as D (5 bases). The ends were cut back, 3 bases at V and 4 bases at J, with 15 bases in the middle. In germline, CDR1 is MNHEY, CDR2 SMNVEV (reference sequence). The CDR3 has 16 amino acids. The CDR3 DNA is TGTGCCAGCAGTTTCTTAGATTCGGGGGTTAATGAAAAACTGTTTTTT. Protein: CASSFLDSGVNEKLFF.

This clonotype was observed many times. The CDR3 region has the DNA TGCGCCAGCAGCTTGGCCGGGGAAGGGAAGGGAGCTTTCTTT. Translation gives CASSLAGEGKGAFF. The rearrangement joins TRBV5-1 to TRBJ1-1; no definite D call. CDR3 size: 14 residues. The germline V gene encodes CDR1 SGHRS and CDR2 YFSETQ. The V end was cut by 0 bases, the J end by 10 bases, with 16 bases between.

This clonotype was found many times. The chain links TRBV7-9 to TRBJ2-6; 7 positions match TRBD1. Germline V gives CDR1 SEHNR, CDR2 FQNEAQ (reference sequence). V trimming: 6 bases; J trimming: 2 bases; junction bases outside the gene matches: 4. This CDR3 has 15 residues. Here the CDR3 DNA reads TGTGCCAGCAGATCCGACAGGGCTGGGGCCAACGTCCTGACTTTC. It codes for CASRSDRAGANVLTF.

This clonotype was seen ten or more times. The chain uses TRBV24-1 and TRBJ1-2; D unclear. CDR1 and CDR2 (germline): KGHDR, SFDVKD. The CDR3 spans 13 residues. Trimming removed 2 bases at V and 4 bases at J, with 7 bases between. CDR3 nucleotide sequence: TGTGCCACCAGTGATTCGACCAGCTATGGCTACACCTTC. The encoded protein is CATSDSTSYGYTF.

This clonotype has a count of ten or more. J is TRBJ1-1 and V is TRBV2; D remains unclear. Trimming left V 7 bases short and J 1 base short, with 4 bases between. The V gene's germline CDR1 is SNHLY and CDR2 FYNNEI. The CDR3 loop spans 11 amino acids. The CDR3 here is CASNENTEAFF. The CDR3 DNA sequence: TGTGCCAGCAACGAGAACACTGAAGCTTTCTTT.

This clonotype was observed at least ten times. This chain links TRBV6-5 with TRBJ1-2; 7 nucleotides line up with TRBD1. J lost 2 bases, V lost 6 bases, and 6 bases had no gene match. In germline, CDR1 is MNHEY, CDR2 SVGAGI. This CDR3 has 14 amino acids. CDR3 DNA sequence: TGTGCCAGCAGCCGATCGGGACAGAACTATGGCTACACCTTC. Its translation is CASSRSGQNYGYTF.

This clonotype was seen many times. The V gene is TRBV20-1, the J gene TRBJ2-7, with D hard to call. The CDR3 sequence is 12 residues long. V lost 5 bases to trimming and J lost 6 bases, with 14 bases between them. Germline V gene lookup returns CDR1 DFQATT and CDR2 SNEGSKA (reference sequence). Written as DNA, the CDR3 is TGCAGTGCTGGACGGAGCTTCGGCGAGCAGTACTTC. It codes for CSAGRSFGEQYF.

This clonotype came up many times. The chain's CDR3 is CSARSAPGTGSYEQYF. CDR3 DNA sequence: TGCAGTGCTAGATCGGCGCCCGGGACAGGGTCCTACGAGCAGTACTTC. The chain is built from TRBV20-1 and TRBJ2-7; 9 nucleotides agree with TRBD1. The CDR3 extends over 16 amino acids. Germline V gives CDR1 DFQATT, CDR2 SNEGSKA (reference sequence). V lost 2 bases to trimming and J lost 1 base; unmatched junction nucleotides: 9.

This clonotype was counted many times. DNA of the CDR3: TGCAGCGTTGAGAGGGGATCCTACGAGCAGTACTTC. This sequence encodes CSVERGSYEQYF. This sequence joins TRBV29-1 and TRBJ2-7, with D perhaps given as TRBD1 or TRBD2 (5 bases each). Deletions cut 3 bases from V and 1 base from J, with 7 bases between. The CDR3 consists of 12 residues. Germline V gene sequence: CDR1 SQVTM, CDR2 ANQGSEA.

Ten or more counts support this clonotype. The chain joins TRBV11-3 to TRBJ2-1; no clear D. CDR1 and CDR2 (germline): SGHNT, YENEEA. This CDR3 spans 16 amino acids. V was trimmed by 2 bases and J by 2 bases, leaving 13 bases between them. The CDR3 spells CASSLNIGSPYNEQFF. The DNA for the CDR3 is TGTGCCAGCAGCTTAAACATCGGTAGCCCCTACAATGAGCAGTTCTTC. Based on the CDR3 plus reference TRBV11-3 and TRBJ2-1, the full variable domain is EAGVVQSPRYKIIEKKQPVAFWCNPISGHNTLYWYLQNLGQGPELLIRYENEEAVDDSQLPKDRFSAERLKGVDSTLKIQPAELGDSAVYLCASSLNIGSPYNEQFFGPGTRLTVL.

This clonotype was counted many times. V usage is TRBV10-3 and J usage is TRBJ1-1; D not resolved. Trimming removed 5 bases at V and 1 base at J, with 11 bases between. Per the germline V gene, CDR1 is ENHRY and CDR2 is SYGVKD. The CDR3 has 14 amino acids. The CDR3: CAISLNSENTEAFF. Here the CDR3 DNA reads TGTGCCATCAGTTTAAACAGCGAGAACACTGAAGCTTTCTTT.

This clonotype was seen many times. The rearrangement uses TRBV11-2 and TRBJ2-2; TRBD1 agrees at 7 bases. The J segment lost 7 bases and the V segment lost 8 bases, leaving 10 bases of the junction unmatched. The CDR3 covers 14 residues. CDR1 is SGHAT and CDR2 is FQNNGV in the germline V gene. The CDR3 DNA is TGTGCCAGCCCCAGGGGACAGCTGAACGGGGAGCTGTTTTTT. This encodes CASPRGQLNGELFF.

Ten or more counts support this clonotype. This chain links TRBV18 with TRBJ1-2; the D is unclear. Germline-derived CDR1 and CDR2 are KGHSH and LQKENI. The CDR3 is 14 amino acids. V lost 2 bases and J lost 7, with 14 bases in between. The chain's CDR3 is CASSPGERASGYTF. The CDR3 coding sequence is TGTGCCAGCTCACCAGGGGAGCGGGCCTCTGGCTACACCTTC.

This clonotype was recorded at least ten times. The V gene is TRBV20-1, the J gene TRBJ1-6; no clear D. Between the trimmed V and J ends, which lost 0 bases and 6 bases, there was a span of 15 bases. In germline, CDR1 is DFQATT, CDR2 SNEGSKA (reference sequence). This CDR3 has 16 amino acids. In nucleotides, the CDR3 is TGCAGTGCTAGAGATGGGAGCCAGCTCGCTAATTCACCCCTCCACTTT. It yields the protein CSARDGSQLANSPLHF.

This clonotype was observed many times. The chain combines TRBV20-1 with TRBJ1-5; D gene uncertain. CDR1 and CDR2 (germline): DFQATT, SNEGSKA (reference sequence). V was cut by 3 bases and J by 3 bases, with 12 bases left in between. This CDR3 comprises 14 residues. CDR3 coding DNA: TGCAGTGCTAGGGCGTTGACAAACAATCAGCCCCAGCATTTT. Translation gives CSARALTNNQPQHF.

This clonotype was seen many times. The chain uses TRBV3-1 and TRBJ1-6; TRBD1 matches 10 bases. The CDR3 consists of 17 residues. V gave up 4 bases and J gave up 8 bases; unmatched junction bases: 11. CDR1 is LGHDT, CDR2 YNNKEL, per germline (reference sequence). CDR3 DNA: TGTGCCAGCAGCCCGACATTGCCCGGGACAGGGGATTCACCCCTCCACTTT. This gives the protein CASSPTLPGTGDSPLHF.

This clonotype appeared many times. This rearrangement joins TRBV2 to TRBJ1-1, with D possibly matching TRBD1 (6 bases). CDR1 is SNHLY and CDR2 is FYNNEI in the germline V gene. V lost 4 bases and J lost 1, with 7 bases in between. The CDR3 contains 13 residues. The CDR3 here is CASSVRGNTEAFF. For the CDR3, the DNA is TGTGCCAGCAGTGTCAGGGGGAACACTGAAGCTTTCTTT.

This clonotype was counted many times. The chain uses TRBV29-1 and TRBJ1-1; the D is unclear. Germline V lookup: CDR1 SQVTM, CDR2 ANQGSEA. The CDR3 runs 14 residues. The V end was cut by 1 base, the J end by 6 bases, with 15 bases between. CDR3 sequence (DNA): TGCAGCGTTGAAGGGGCTGGAGAGACGGCTGAAGCTTTCTTT. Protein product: CSVEGAGETAEAFF.

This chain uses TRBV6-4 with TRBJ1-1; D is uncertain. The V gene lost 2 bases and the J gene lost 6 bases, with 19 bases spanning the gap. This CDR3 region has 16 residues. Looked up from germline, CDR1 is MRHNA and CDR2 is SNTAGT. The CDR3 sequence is CASSDLEGKDPPEAFF. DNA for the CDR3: TGTGCCAGCAGTGACCTGGAAGGGAAGGACCCACCTGAAGCTTTCTTT.

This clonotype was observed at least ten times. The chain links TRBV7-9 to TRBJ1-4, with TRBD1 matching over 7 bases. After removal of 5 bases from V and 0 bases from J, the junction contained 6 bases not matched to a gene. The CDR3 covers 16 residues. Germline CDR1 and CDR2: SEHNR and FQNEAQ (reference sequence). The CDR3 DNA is TGTGCCAGCAGCACCCGACAGGGCGCAACTAATGAAAAACTGTTTTTT. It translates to CASSTRQGATNEKLFF.

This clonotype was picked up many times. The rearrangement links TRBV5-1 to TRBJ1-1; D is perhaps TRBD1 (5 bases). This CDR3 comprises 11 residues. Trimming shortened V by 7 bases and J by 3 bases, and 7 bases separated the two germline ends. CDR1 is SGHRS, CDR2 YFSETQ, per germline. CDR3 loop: CASLTDTEAFF. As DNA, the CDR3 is TGCGCCAGCTTGACAGACACTGAAGCTTTCTTT.

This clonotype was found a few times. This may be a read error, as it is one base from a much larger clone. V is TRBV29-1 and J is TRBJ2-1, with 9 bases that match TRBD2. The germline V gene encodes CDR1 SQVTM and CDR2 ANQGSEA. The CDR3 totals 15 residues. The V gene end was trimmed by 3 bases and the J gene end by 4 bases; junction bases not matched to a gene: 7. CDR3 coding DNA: TGCAGCGTTGAGCAGCTAGCGGGGACTTACAATGAGCAGTTCTTC. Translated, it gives CSVEQLAGTYNEQFF.

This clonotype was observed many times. As DNA, the CDR3 is TGCAGCGTTGAAGATCGAGGTAACAAAGAAACAGGCTTCCCCAAAGGGTATGGCTACACCTTC. This encodes CSVEDRGNKETGFPKGYGYTF. V usage is TRBV29-1 and J usage is TRBJ1-2; maybe TRBD1 (5 bases). Germline assignment: CDR1 SQVTM and CDR2 ANQGSEA. This CDR3 is 21 amino acids long. Trimming left V 0 bases short and J 5 bases short, with 34 bases between. The full variable domain, completed using reference TRBV29-1 and TRBJ1-2, is SAVISQKPSRDICQRGTSLTIQCQVDSQVTMMFWYRQQPGQSLTLIATANQGSEATYESGFVIDKFPISRPNLTFSTLTVSNMSPEDSSIYLCSVEDRGNKETGFPKGYGYTFGSGTRLTVV.

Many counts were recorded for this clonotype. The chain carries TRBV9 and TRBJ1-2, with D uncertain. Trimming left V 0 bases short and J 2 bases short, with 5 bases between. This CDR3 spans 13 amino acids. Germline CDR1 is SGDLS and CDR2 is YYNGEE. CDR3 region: CASSVDLNYGYTF. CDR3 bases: TGTGCCAGCAGCGTAGACTTAAACTATGGCTACACCTTC.

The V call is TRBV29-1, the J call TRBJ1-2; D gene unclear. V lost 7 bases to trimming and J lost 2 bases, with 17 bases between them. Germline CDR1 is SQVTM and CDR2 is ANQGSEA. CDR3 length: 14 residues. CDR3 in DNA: TGCAGCGCAAGTCGACAATCCCAAAACTATGGCTACACCTTC. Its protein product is CSASRQSQNYGYTF.

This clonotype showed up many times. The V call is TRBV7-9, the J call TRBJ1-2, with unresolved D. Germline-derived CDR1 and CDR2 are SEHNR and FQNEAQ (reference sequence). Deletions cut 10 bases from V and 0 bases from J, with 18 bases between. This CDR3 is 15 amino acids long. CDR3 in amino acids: CATIPHIKTNYGYTF. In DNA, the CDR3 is TGTGCCACCATACCCCACATCAAGACTAACTATGGCTACACCTTC. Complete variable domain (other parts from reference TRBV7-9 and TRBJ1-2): DTGVSQNPRHKITKRGQNVTFRCDPISEHNRLYWYRQTLGQGPEFLTYFQNEAQLEKSRLLSDRFSAERPKGSFSTLEIQRTEQGDSAMYLCATIPHIKTNYGYTFGSGTRLTVV.

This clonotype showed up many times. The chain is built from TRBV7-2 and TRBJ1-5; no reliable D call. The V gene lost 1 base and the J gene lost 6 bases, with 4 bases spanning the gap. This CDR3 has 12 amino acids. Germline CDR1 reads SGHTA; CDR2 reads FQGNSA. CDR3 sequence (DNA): TGTGCCAGCAGCTTAGGGGGTCAGCCCCAGCATTTT. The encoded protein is CASSLGGQPQHF.

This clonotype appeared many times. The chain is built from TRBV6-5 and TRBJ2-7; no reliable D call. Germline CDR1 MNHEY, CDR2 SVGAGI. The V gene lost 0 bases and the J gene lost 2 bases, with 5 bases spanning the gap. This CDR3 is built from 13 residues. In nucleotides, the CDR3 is TGTGCCAGCAGTTACTCGATTGCCTACGAGCAGTACTTC. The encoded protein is CASSYSIAYEQYF.